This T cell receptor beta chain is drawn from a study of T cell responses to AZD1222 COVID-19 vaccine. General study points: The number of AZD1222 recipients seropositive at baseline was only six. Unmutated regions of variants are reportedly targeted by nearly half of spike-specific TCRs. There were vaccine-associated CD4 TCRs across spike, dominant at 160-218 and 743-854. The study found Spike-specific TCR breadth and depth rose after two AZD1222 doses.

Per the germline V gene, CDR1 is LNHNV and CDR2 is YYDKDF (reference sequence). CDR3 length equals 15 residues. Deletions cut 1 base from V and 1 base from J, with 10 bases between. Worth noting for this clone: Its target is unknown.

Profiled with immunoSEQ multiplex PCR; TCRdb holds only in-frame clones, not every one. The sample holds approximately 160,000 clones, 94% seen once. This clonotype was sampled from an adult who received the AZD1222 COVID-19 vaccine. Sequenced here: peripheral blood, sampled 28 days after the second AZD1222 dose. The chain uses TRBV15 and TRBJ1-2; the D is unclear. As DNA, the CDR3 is TGTGCCACCAGCAGAGTCGCTCGGAGTAACTATGGCTACACCTTC. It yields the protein CATSRVARSNYGYTF.